This entry features one T cell receptor beta chain sequence. This sample is drawn from a study of T-cell reconstitution after alpha-beta-depleted transplantation in children. Molecular barcoding with unique molecular identifiers was used for the TCRbeta library. TCRdb passed the PCR reads through MiXCR, listing each CDR3 protein once. The profile shows a few hundred thousand distinct CDR3 sequences, approximately 20% of them singletons. Sequencing was performed on PBMCs from the stem cell graft donor, taken from the stem cell graft. This receptor was taken from a human donor who donated a stem cell graft to a child with acute myeloid leukemia.

CDR3 nucleotides: TGCAGTGCCGGGCTAGCGGGTATATTCAATGAGCAGTTCTTC. Translation gives CSAGLAGIFNEQFF. The V gene is TRBV20-1, the J gene TRBJ2-1, with 8 bases that match TRBD2. Germline loops: CDR1 DFQATT, CDR2 SNEGSKA (reference sequence). The junction had 10 bases not matched to a gene; V was cut back by 6 bases and J by 6 bases. The CDR3 runs 14 residues.